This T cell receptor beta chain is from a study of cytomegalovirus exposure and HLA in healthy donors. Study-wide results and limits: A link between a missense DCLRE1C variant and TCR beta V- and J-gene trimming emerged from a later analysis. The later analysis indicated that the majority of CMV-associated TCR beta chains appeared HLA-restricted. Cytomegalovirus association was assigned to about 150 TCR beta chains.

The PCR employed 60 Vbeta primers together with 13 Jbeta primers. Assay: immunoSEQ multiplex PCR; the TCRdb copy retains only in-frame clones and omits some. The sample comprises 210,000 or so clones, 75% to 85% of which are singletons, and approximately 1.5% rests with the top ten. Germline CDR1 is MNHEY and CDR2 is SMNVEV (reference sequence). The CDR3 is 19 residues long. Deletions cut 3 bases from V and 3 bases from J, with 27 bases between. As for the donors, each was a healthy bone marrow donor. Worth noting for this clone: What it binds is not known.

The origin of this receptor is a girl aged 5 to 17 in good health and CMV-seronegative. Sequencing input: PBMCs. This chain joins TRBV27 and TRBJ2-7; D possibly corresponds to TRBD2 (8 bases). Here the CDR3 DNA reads TGTGCCAGCAGTTTTGTTCTACAGGGGCATAGCGGGAAGTTCTACGAGCAGTACTTC. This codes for CASSFVLQGHSGKFYEQYF.